Sequencing of this T cell receptor beta chain was carried out in a study of T-cell memory formation after mild COVID-19. Study-level points and caveats: Second-wave clones with a day 37 peak had unconfirmed SARS-CoV-2 specificity.

This clonotype appeared many times. Its antigen is as yet unknown. Trimming took 4 bases from V and 1 from J; bases not matched to a gene: 1. The germline V gene encodes CDR1 LGHDT and CDR2 YNNKEL (reference sequence). The CDR3 is 16 amino acids. TCRdb recomputed calls from the 5' RACE reads with MiXCR, one row per CDR3 protein. Here the sample spans about 350,000 distinct CDR3 sequences, roughly 13% being singletons. The clonotype comes from a man aged 18 to 30 who had mild COVID-19 (a few samples of this study predate the infection). Cell type and time point are not known. Sequencing was performed on PBMCs or a T cell subset sorted from them (not recorded which). V is TRBV3-1 and J is TRBJ2-4; 13 bases fit TRBD2. Here the CDR3 DNA reads TGTGCCAGCAGCCCGACTAGCGGGGGGGCCAAAAACATTCAGTACTTC. The encoded protein is CASSPTSGGAKNIQYF.